These 23 T cell receptor beta chains came from one sample sequenced in a study of blood T cell repertoires in COVID-19. TCRdb's copy holds only in-frame clones and misses some; the assay was immunoSEQ multiplex PCR. This table holds fewer than 130,000 clones, 75% to 90% found once. The source material was peripheral blood. The source is a woman older than 75 with acute or convalescent COVID-19.

This clone has only one observation. The chain has TRBV19 and TRBJ1-6; possibly TRBD1 for D (5 bases). This CDR3 is 10 amino acids long. The V gene's germline CDR1 is LNHDA and CDR2 SQIVND (reference sequence). V was cut by 8 bases and J by 12 bases, with 8 bases left in between. CDR3: CASGGGPLHF. In nucleotides, the CDR3 is TGTGCCAGTGGGGGGGGACCCCTCCACTTT. Based on the CDR3 plus reference TRBV19 and TRBJ1-6, the full variable domain is DGGITQSPKYLFRKEGQNVTLSCEQNLNHDAMYWYRQDPGQGLRLIYYSQIVNDFQKGDIAEGYSVSREKKESFPLTVTSAQKNPTAFYLCASGGGPLHFGNGTRLTVT.

The CDR3 is CASSPQGGSTEAFF. For the CDR3, the DNA is TGTGCCAGCTCACCACAGGGAGGGAGCACTGAAGCTTTCTTT. The rearrangement links TRBV18 to TRBJ1-1; no firm D call. CDR1 and CDR2 (germline): KGHSH, LQKENI. The CDR3 contains 14 residues. V was clipped by 1 base and J by 4 bases, with 10 bases between them.

This sequence joins TRBV19 and TRBJ1-4, with D maybe TRBD1 (5 bases). CDR3 length: 17 residues. V was pared by 3 bases and J by 0 bases, with 14 bases between. Germline values: CDR1 LNHDA, CDR2 SQIVND (reference sequence). This CDR3 is CASSISRDLTTNEKLFF. CDR3 DNA: TGTGCCAGTAGTATCTCCAGGGACTTAACAACTAATGAAAAACTGTTTTTT. The variable domain in full, completed from reference TRBV19 and TRBJ1-4, reads DGGITQSPKYLFRKEGQNVTLSCEQNLNHDAMYWYRQDPGQGLRLIYYSQIVNDFQKGDIAEGYSVSREKKESFPLTVTSAQKNPTAFYLCASSISRDLTTNEKLFFGSGTQLSVL.

The chain employs TRBV5-5 and TRBJ1-6; D is possibly TRBD1 (5 bases). This CDR3 is built from 14 residues. Trimming took 4 bases from V and 8 from J, leaving 13 bases between them. Germline V lookup: CDR1 SGHKS, CDR2 YYEKEE (reference sequence). The CDR3 here is CASSLGPRDSPLHF. As DNA, the CDR3 is TGTGCCAGCAGCCTTGGACCCAGGGATTCACCCCTCCACTTT.

This rearrangement joins TRBV28 to TRBJ2-3, with D tentatively TRBD2 (5 bases). V was trimmed by 6 bases and J by 0 bases, leaving 19 bases between them. The CDR3 sequence is 17 residues long. Germline CDR1 and CDR2: MDHEN and SYDVKM. CDR3 coding DNA: TGTGCCAGCAGCCCGAGGAGGTGGGAACTAAGCACAGATACGCAGTATTTT. This gives the protein CASSPRRWELSTDTQYF.

DNA for the CDR3: TGTGCCAGCAGGAACAGAGCTGTATCCCCCCTCCACTTT. This gives the protein CASRNRAVSPLHF. The chain is built from TRBV6-5 and TRBJ1-6; D not resolved. Germline V lookup: CDR1 MNHEY, CDR2 SVGAGI. This CDR3 spans 13 amino acids. Trimming pared 6 bases from V and 13 bases from J, leaving 16 bases between.

V and J are TRBV11-2 and TRBJ1-1; the D is unclear. Germline values: CDR1 SGHAT, CDR2 FQNNGV. The V end lost 5 bases, the J end lost 1 base, and 11 bases lay between the germline ends. The CDR3 length is 14 residues. The CDR3 DNA sequence: TGTGCCAGCAGCATTTTTGAGGGGAACACTGAAGCTTTCTTT. Its translation is CASSIFEGNTEAFF.

This chain connects TRBV28 to TRBJ1-6; 10 bases agree with TRBD1. Per germline, CDR1 MDHEN and CDR2 SYDVKM. J gave up 5 bases and V 3 bases, and 10 bases lay outside the gene matches. This CDR3 comprises 18 residues. The CDR3 bases are TGTGCCAGCAGTTTCTCCTCTCGGACAGGGGGTAATAATTCACCCCTCCACTTT. Translated: CASSFSSRTGGNNSPLHF.

The V and J genes are TRBV6-5 and TRBJ1-4; a weak D match, TRBD1 (5 bases). Germline-derived CDR1 and CDR2 are MNHEY and SVGAGI. Trimming left V 2 bases short and J 8 bases short, with 12 bases between. The CDR3 covers 14 residues. CDR3 region: CASSYVGPGEKLFF. In nucleotides, the CDR3 is TGTGCCAGCAGTTACGTGGGGCCTGGGGAAAAACTGTTTTTT.

This chain links TRBV24-1 with TRBJ1-2, with TRBD1 matching 8 bases. CDR3 size: 15 residues. V shed 2 bases and J 4 bases; nucleotides not matched to a gene: 5. Looked up from germline, CDR1 is KGHDR and CDR2 is SFDVKD. The CDR3 is CATSDSHGTGYGYTF. The CDR3 DNA is TGTGCCACCAGTGATTCACACGGGACAGGCTATGGCTACACCTTC.

This clone was seen more than once but under ten times. The J gene is TRBJ2-7, the V gene TRBV2, with TRBD2 matching over 11 bases. After removal of 6 bases from V and 4 bases from J, the junction contained 8 bases not matched to a gene. CDR1 and CDR2 from the germline V gene are SNHLY and FYNNEI. The CDR3 covers 15 residues. Here the CDR3 DNA reads TGTGCCAGCAGGCTGGCTAGCGGGGGGAGGTACGAGCAGTACTTC. Residues: CASRLASGGRYEQYF.

V is TRBV27 and J is TRBJ1-2, with 8 bases lining up with TRBD1. J gave up 2 bases and V 0 bases, and 5 bases lay outside the gene matches. The CDR3 spans 16 residues. The germline CDR1 and CDR2 sequences are MNHEY and SMNVEV (reference sequence). DNA of the CDR3: TGTGCCAGCAGTTTATCCGGACAGGGAAGGAACTATGGCTACACCTTC. As protein: CASSLSGQGRNYGYTF.

The chain joins TRBV4-3 to TRBJ2-1, with 10 bases matching TRBD2. This CDR3 has 16 amino acids. Germline assignment: CDR1 LGHNA and CDR2 YSLEER. V lost 0 bases and J lost 5; bases outside the gene matches: 4. The CDR3 nucleotides read TGCGCCAGCAGCCAAGATTCTAGCGGGGGTCACAATGAGCAGTTCTTC. It translates to CASSQDSSGGHNEQFF.

The sample holds a few counts of this clone. The chain is built from TRBV15 and TRBJ2-5; the D is unclear. With 3 bases removed from V and 0 bases from J, the gap between germline ends came to 17 bases. Germline V lookup: CDR1 LNHNV, CDR2 YYDKDF (reference sequence). This CDR3 is built from 17 residues. Written as DNA, the CDR3 is TGTGCCACCAGCAGCCCCCGAGACACACAATACCAAGAGACCCAGTACTTC. Its translation is CATSSPRDTQYQETQYF.

This chain connects TRBV7-9 to TRBJ2-2; D gene ambiguous. Trimming removed 5 bases from V and 4 bases from J, with 8 bases in between. The germline gives CDR1 SEHNR, CDR2 FQNEAQ (reference sequence). The CDR3 loop spans 13 amino acids. The CDR3 DNA sequence: TGTGCCAGCAGCCTTAGAGGCACCGGGGAGCTGTTTTTT. It yields the protein CASSLRGTGELFF.

The rearrangement joins TRBV10-1 to TRBJ2-7, with TRBD2 as a possible D gene (5 bases). CDR3 length: 12 residues. Trimming took off 5 bases at V and 4 bases at J, with 9 bases between the two ends. Germline V gene sequence: CDR1 WNHNN, CDR2 SYGVQD (reference sequence). CDR3 residues: CASSRTSYEQYF. DNA for the CDR3: TGCGCCAGCAGTCGCACTAGTTACGAGCAGTACTTC.

The chain is built from TRBV11-2 and TRBJ2-3, with TRBD2 as a possible D gene (7 bases). V was clipped by 3 bases and J by 4 bases, with 8 bases between them. The germline V gene encodes CDR1 SGHAT and CDR2 FQNNGV. This CDR3 is built from 13 residues. The CDR3 DNA reads as TGTGCCAGCAGCTTGGGGGGGCCAGATACGCAGTATTTT. Its protein product is CASSLGGPDTQYF.

The chain employs TRBV9 and TRBJ1-5; 8 bases are a match to TRBD1. CDR3 length: 17 amino acids. V was pared by 3 bases and J by 0 bases, with 8 bases of the junction left unmatched. Germline lookup yields CDR1 SGDLS and CDR2 YYNGEE. CDR3 in DNA: TGTGCCAGCAGCGCCGGGACAGGCTCAGATAGCAATCAGCCCCAGCATTTT. It codes for CASSAGTGSDSNQPQHF. Together with reference TRBV9 and TRBJ1-5, the CDR3 gives the full variable domain: DSGVTQTPKHLITATGQRVTLRCSPRSGDLSVYWYQQSLDQGLQFLIQYYNGEERAKGNILERFSAQQFPDLHSELNLSSLELGDSALYFCASSAGTGSDSNQPQHFGDGTRLSIL.

This rearrangement joins TRBV2 to TRBJ1-1, with a weak D call TRBD1 (5 bases). Looked up from germline, CDR1 is SNHLY and CDR2 is FYNNEI. This CDR3 has 14 residues. With 2 bases removed from V and 0 bases from J, the gap between germline ends came to 7 bases. The CDR3 DNA follows: TGTGCCAGCAGTGAAAAACAGGTGAACACTGAAGCTTTCTTT. Protein sequence: CASSEKQVNTEAFF.

This sequence joins TRBV19 and TRBJ1-1, with 8 bases fitting TRBD1. This CDR3 comprises 12 residues. Trimming took 5 bases from V and 12 from J; bases not matched to a gene: 8. The germline CDR1 and CDR2 sequences are LNHDA and SQIVND (reference sequence). Here the CDR3 DNA reads TGTGCCAGTAGTCTTCTCGGACAGGGAACTTTCTTT. This encodes CASSLLGQGTFF.

This sequence joins TRBV7-9 and TRBJ1-3; D gene unclear. V gave up 5 bases and J gave up 0 bases, with 11 bases separating them. The germline gives CDR1 SEHNR, CDR2 FQNEAQ (reference sequence). This CDR3 region has 15 residues. The CDR3 reads CASSQNRDSGNTIYF. CDR3 in DNA: TGTGCCAGCAGCCAGAATCGGGACTCTGGAAACACCATATATTTT.

A few counts support this clone. The genes are TRBV10-3 and TRBJ1-5, with D tentatively TRBD1 (6 bases). Germline lookup yields CDR1 ENHRY and CDR2 SYGVKD. The V gene lost 10 bases and the J gene lost 4 bases, with 14 bases spanning the gap. The CDR3 runs 13 residues. Written as DNA, the CDR3 is TGTGCCACCACCGGGACACAGAATCAGCCCCAGCATTTT. The encoded protein is CATTGTQNQPQHF.

This clone was recorded a few times. The chain uses TRBV5-1 and TRBJ1-5; D is possibly TRBD1 (5 bases). The length of the CDR3 is 14 residues. V was shortened by 5 bases and J by 0 bases, with 9 bases between the two germline ends. The germline V gene encodes CDR1 SGHRS and CDR2 YFSETQ. The CDR3 bases are TGCGCCAGCAGTCTCGGGGGTAGCAATCAGCCCCAGCATTTT. As protein: CASSLGGSNQPQHF.